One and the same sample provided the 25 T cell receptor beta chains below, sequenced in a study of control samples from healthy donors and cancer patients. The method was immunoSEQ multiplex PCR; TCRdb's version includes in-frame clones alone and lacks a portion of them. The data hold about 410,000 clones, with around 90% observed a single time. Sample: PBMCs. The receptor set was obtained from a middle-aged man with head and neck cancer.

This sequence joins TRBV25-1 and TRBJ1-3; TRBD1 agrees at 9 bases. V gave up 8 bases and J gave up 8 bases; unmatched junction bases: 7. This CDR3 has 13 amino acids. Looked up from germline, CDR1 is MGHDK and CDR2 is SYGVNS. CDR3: CASEQGARDTIYF. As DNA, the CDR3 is TGTGCCAGCGAACAGGGGGCTAGGGACACCATATATTTT.

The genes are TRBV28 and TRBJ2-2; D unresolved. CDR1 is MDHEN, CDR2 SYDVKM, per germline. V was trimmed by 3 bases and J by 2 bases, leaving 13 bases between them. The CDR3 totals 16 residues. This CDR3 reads CASSFGVTRNTGELFF. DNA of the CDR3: TGTGCCAGCAGTTTCGGCGTGACACGCAACACCGGGGAGCTGTTTTTT.

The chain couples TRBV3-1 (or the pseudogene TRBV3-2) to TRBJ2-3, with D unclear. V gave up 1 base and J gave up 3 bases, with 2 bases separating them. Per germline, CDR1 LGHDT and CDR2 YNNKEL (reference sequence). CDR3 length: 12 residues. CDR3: CASSQVTDTQYF. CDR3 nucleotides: TGTGCCAGCAGCCAAGTAACAGATACGCAGTATTTT.

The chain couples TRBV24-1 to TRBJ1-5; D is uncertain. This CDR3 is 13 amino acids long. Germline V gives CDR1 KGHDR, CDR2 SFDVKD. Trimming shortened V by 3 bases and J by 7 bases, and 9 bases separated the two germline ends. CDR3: CATSDRGEQPQHF. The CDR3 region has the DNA TGTGCCACCAGTGATCGCGGGGAGCAGCCCCAGCATTTT.

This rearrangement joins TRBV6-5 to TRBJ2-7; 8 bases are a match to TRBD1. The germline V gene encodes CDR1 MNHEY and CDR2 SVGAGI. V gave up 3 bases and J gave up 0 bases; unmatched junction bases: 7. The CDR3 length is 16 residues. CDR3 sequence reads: CASSYNNRGASYEQYF. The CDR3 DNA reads TGTGCCAGCAGTTATAACAACAGGGGGGCCTCCTACGAGCAGTACTTC.

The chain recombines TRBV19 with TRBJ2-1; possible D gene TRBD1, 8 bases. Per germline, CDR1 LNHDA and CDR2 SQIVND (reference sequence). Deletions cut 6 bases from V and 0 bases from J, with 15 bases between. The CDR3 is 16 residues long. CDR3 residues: CASSPTGGASYNEQFF. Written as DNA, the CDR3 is TGTGCCAGTAGCCCTACAGGGGGGGCCTCCTACAATGAGCAGTTCTTC.

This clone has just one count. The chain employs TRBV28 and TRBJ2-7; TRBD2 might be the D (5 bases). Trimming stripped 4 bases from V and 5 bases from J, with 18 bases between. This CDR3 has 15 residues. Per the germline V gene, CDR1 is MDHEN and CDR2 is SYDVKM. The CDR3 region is CASSWTAGLGNEQYF. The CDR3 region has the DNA TGTGCCAGCAGTTGGACCGCAGGACTTGGAAACGAGCAGTACTTC.

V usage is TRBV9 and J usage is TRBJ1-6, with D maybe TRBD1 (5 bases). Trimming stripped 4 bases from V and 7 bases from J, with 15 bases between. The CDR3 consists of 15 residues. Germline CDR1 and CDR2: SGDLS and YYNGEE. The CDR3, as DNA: TGTGCCAGCAGCCCAGATACAGGCTTCAATTCACCCCTCCACTTT. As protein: CASSPDTGFNSPLHF.

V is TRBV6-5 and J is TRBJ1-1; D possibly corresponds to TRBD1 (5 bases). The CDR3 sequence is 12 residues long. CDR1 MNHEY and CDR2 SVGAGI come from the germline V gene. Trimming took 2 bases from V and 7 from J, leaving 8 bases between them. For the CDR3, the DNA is TGTGCCAGCAGTTACCGTGGGGGTGAAGCTTTCTTT. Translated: CASSYRGGEAFF.

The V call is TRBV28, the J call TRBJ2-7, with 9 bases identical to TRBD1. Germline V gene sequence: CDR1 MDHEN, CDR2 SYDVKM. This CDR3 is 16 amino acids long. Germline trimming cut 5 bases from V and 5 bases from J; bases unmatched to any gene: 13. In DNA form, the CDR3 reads TGTGCCAGCAGTGCTTCCGGGACAGGGTTATTCGACGAGCAGTACTTC. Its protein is CASSASGTGLFDEQYF.

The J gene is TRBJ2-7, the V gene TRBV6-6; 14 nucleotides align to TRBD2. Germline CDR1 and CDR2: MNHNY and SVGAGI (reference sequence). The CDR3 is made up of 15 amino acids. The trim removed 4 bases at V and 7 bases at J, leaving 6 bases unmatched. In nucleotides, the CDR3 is TGTGCCAGCAGTTTCGGGACTAGCGGGAGTAGAGAGCAGTACTTC. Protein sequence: CASSFGTSGSREQYF.

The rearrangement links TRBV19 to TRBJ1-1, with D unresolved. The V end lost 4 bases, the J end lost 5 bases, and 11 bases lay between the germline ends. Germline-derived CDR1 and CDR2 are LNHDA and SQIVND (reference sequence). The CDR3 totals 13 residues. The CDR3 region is CASSRGIETEAFF. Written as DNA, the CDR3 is TGTGCCAGTAGTAGGGGTATTGAGACTGAAGCTTTCTTT.

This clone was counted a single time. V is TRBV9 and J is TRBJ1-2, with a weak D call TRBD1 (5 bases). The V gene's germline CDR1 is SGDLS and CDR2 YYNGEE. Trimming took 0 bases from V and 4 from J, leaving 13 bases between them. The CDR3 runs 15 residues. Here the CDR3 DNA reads TGTGCCAGCAGCGTAGGTCCGACAGAGACCTATGGCTACACCTTC. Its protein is CASSVGPTETYGYTF. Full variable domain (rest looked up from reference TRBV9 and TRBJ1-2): DSGVTQTPKHLITATGQRVTLRCSPRSGDLSVYWYQQSLDQGLQFLIQYYNGEERAKGNILERFSAQQFPDLHSELNLSSLELGDSALYFCASSVGPTETYGYTFGSGTRLTVV.

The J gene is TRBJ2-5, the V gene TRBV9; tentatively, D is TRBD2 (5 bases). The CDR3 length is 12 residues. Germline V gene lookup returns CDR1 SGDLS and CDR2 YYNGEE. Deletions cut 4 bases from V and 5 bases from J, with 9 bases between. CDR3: CASSNTGETQYF. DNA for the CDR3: TGTGCCAGCAGCAACACGGGGGAGACCCAGTACTTC.

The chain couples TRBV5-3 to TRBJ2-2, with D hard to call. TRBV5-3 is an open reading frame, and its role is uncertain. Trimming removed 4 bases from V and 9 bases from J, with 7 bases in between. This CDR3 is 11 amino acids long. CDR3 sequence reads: CARSLRRELFF. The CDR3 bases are TGTGCCAGAAGCCTCCGCCGGGAGCTGTTTTTT.

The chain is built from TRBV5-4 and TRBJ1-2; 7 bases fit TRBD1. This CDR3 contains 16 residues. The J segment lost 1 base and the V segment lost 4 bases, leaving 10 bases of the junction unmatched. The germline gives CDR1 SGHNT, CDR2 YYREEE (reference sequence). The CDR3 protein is CASSPSGGAINYGYTF. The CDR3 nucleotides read TGTGCCAGCAGCCCCTCAGGGGGTGCAATTAACTATGGCTACACCTTC.

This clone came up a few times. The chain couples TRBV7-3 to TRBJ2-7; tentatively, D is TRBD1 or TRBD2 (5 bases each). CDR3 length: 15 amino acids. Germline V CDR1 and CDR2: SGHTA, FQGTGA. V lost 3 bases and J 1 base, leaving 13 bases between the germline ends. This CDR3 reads CASSFGGKGSYEQYF. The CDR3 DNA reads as TGTGCCAGCAGCTTTGGGGGTAAGGGGTCCTACGAGCAGTACTTC.

This chain's CDR3 is CASSLSRDRIGLAFF. The CDR3 DNA is TGTGCCAGCAGTTTGTCCCGGGACAGGATCGGGCTAGCTTTCTTT. This sequence joins TRBV6-5 and TRBJ1-1; the match to TRBD1 covers 8 bases. J lost 10 bases, V lost 4 bases, and 14 bases had no gene match. This CDR3 spans 15 amino acids. Looked up from germline, CDR1 is MNHEY and CDR2 is SVGAGI.

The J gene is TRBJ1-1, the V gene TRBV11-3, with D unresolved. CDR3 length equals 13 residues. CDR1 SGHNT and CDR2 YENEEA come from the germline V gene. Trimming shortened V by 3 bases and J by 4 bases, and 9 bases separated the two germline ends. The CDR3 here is CASSLTPGTEAFF. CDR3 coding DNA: TGTGCCAGCAGCTTGACACCGGGCACTGAAGCTTTCTTT.

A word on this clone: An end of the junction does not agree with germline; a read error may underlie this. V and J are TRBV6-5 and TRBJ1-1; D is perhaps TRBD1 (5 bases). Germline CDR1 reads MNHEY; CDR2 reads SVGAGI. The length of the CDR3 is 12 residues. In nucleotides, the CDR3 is TGTGCCAGCAGTTTCGGGACGGCTGACGCTTTCTTT. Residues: CASSFGTADAFF.

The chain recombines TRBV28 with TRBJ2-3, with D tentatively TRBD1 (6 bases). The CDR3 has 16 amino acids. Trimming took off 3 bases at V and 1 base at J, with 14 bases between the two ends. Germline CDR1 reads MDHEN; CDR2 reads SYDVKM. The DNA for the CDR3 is TGTGCCAGCAGTTTCGCCTGGGACATACGCACAGATACGCAGTATTTT. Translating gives CASSFAWDIRTDTQYF. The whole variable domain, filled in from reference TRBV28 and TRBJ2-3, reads DVKVTQSSRYLVKRTGEKVFLECVQDMDHENMFWYRQDPGLGLRLIYFSYDVKMKEKGDIPEGYSVSREKKERFSLILESASTNQTSMYLCASSFAWDIRTDTQYFGPGTRLTVL.

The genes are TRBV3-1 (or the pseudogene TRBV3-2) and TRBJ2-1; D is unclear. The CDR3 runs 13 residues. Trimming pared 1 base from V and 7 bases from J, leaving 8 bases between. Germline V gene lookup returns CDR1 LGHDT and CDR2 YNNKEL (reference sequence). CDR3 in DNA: TGTGCCAGCAGCCAAGTCAGGATGAATGAGCAGTTCTTC. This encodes CASSQVRMNEQFF.

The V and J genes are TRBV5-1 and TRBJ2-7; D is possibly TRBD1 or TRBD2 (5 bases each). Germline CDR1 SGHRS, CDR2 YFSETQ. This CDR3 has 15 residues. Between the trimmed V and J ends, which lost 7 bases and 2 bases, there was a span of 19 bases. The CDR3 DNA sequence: TGCGCCAGCTCCTCCCACGGGACGGGAACCTACGAGCAGTACTTC. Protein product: CASSSHGTGTYEQYF.

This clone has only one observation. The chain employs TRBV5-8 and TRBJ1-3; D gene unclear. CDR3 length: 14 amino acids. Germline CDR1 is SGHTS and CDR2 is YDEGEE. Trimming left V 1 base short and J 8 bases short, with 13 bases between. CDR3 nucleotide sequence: TGTGCCAGCAGCTTGTCGTGGGCCAGATACACCATATATTTT. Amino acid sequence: CASSLSWARYTIYF.

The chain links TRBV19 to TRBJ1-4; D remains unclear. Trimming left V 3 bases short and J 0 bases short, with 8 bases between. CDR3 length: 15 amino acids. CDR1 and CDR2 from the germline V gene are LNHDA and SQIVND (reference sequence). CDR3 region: CASSMVSPTNEKLFF. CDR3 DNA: TGTGCCAGTAGTATGGTCAGCCCAACTAATGAAAAACTGTTTTTT.